This T cell receptor (beta chain) was found in a study of CXCR3-negative and CXCR3-positive naive CD8 T cells. Findings and limits, study-wide: With respect to TRBV-TRBJ usage, naive CXCR3-negative and CXCR3-positive cells were similar; memory differed. Naive CXCR3-positive cells had TRB CDR3s more hydrophobic than those of CXCR3-negative naive cells.

Carrying UMI labels, the TRB cDNA libraries were prepared through 5' RACE. Following a re-call of the 5' RACE reads, TCRdb has one entry per CDR3 protein and lacks DNA. This sample's table has 100,000 to 150,000 distinct CDR3 sequences. Every CD8+ T cell subset underwent triplicate sorting at some 300,000 cells apiece. Concerning this clonotype itself: Its antigen remains unidentified.

The CDR3 is 15 amino acids. The germline gives CDR1 SGHAT, CDR2 FQNNGV. The clonotype originates from a human donor in good health. Some clones in this sample may be carry-over from other donors' samples. The chain uses TRBV11-2 and TRBJ2-1; as DNA is missing, the TRBD2 call by TCRdb cannot be tested. Sequenced material: naive CXCR3+ CD8+ T cells from blood. Specified subset: CD45RO-CCR7+CD27+CD95- naive CD8+ T cells expressing CXCR3 (TNR3+). The chain's CDR3 is CASSLALETSNEQFF.